This T cell receptor beta chain was captured in a study of regulatory T cells in long-lasting Graves disease. General observations from the study: Among the persistent patients, 2,741 public clonotypes were shared, more than the 950 to 1,000 shared among new patients. Accuracy might have suffered from few samples. There were preferences for TRBV28, TRBJ1-2 and TRBJ2-5 in persistent disease.

Construction of the TCR beta libraries employed iRepertoire HTBI primers in conjunction with Arm-PCR of CDR3 regions. The authors' processing: Across samples, 62 TRBV and more than 13 TRBJ segments were found. TCRdb itself ran the multiplex PCR reads through MiXCR, one entry per CDR3 protein. These V and J calls rely on TCRdb rather than the paper's analysis. This table has 400,000 to 500,000 distinct CDR3 sequences, approximately 23% appearing once. Comments on this clonotype: Its antigen is not identified. This sequence may be a read error, since a much larger clone differs from it by one base.

Germline CDR1 reads SGHTA; CDR2 reads FQGNSA. V shed 3 bases, J shed 0 bases, and the junction held 4 bases outside the gene matches. There are 15 residues in the CDR3. Specified time point: persistent/refractory GD, antithyroid drugs over 5 years with positive TRAb. After RNA was extracted from PBMCs, the TCR library was made from it. Sequencing used peripheral blood mononuclear cells (PBMCs), obtained when the disease was refractory, from a patient treated with antithyroid drugs. This chain connects TRBV7-2 to TRBJ2-5; TRBD2 agrees at 7 bases. This clonotype originated in a female donor with Graves disease. The CDR3 loop reads CASSLPRGDQETQYF. As DNA, the CDR3 is TGTGCCAGCAGCTTGCCTCGGGGGGACCAAGAGACCCAGTACTTC.